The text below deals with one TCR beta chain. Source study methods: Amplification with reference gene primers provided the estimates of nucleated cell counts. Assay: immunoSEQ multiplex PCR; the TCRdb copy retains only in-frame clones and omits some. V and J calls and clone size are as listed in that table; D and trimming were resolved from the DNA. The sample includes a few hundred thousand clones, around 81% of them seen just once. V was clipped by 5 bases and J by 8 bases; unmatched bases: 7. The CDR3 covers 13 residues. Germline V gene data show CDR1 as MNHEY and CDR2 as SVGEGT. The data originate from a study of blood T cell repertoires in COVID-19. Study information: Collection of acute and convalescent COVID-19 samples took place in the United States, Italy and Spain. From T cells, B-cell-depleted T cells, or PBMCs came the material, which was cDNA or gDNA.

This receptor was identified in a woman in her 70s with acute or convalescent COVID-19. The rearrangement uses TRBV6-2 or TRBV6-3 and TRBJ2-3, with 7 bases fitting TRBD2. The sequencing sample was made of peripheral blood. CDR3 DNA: TGTGCCAGCAGTGTCCCGGGCGGGGGTACGCAGTATTTT. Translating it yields CASSVPGGGTQYF.